Listed here are 5 T cell receptor beta chains from one sample, sequenced in a study of spatial heterogeneity in lung cancer. Study results and limitations: Mutation tallies in tumors tracked expanded intratumoral alpha and beta TCR counts.

Stated time point: sample taken at primary tumor resection. These TCRs are of unknown antigen specificity. A single record per CDR3 protein comes from TCRdb applying MiXCR to the 5' RACE reads. The sample shows about 9,800 distinct CDR3 sequences, approximately 49% of them seen only once. The specimen comprised lung tumor tissue, sampled at surgery. These receptors all come from a female donor with early-stage non-small cell lung cancer.

V is TRBV5-6 and J is TRBJ1-5; D remains ambiguous. The V gene's germline CDR1 is SGHDT and CDR2 YYEEEE. V lost 0 bases to trimming and J lost 3 bases, with 10 bases between them. This CDR3 has 15 amino acids. The CDR3 DNA sequence: TGTGCCAGCAGCTTGGGGTGGTCTCCCAATCAGCCCCAGCATTTT. Translated, it gives CASSLGWSPNQPQHF.

This chain joins TRBV7-9 and TRBJ2-1; no definite D call. This CDR3 contains 11 residues. Between the trimmed V and J ends, which lost 6 bases and 10 bases, there was a span of 10 bases. Looked up from germline, CDR1 is SEHNR and CDR2 is FQNEAQ (reference sequence). DNA for the CDR3: TGTGCCAGCAGTGAAGGCCCCGAGCAGTTCTTC. This gives the protein CASSEGPEQFF. Full variable domain (missing parts from reference TRBV7-9 and TRBJ2-1): DTGVSQNPRHKITKRGQNVTFRCDPISEHNRLYWYRQTLGQGPEFLTYFQNEAQLEKSRLLSDRFSAERPKGSFSTLEIQRTEQGDSAMYLCASSEGPEQFFGPGTRLTVL.

This clonotype was counted only a few times. This sequence joins TRBV6-1 and TRBJ1-5; possible D gene TRBD1, 6 bases. Trimming removed 5 bases at V and 7 bases at J, with 18 bases between. The CDR3 totals 15 residues. The germline CDR1 and CDR2 sequences are MNHNS and SASEGT. CDR3 residues: CASSQQGSTGQPQHF. Written as DNA, the CDR3 is TGTGCCAGCAGTCAACAGGGAAGCACAGGGCAGCCCCAGCATTTT.

This clonotype has a single count. V usage is TRBV3-1 and J usage is TRBJ1-1; D is unclear. V was cut by 3 bases and J by 6 bases, with 20 bases left in between. Per the germline V gene, CDR1 is LGHDT and CDR2 is YNNKEL (reference sequence). The CDR3 is 16 amino acids. In DNA, the CDR3 is TGTGCCAGCAGCCAGGGCCCCAGGACGGGATCCGCTGAAGCTTTCTTT. This gives the protein CASSQGPRTGSAEAFF.

This clonotype was seen a single time. The chain recombines TRBV6-5 with TRBJ1-1; TRBD1 is a possible D gene (6 bases). The length of the CDR3 is 14 residues. Germline V gene sequence: CDR1 MNHEY, CDR2 SVGAGI. V was trimmed by 5 bases and J by 0 bases, leaving 10 bases between them. CDR3 region: CASSRQALNTEAFF. As DNA, the CDR3 is TGTGCCAGCAGTCGACAGGCGTTGAACACTGAAGCTTTCTTT.